This T cell receptor beta chain is from a study of OX40 agonist ivuxolimab in advanced cancers. Across the study: Subjects had a mean age of roughly 60 years, with a range of 23 to 79; about 83% were male. Broader study findings: Antigen specificity of clonally expanded peripheral T cells was not established.

Sequencing used immunoSEQ multiplex PCR; TCRdb keeps in-frame clones, though not all of them. The sample consists of over 60,000 clones, 75% to 90% of them appearing once. Exclusion applied to patients with autoimmune disease history or systemic immunosuppression. Concerning this clone: What it binds is not known.

The TCR originated in an adult with an advanced solid tumor such as melanoma, head and neck, liver or kidney cancer. Sequenced material: CD4+ or CD8+ T cells sorted from blood, taken in a trial of the OX40 agonist ivuxolimab.

CDR3 in amino acids: CASSNTGQKHQPQHF. The CDR3 DNA reads as TGTGCCAGCAGCAATACAGGACAGAAGCATCAGCCCCAGCATTTT. The rearrangement uses TRBV7-2 and TRBJ1-5, with D possibly being TRBD1 (6 bases). The CDR3 spans 15 residues. Germline assignment: CDR1 SGHTA and CDR2 FQGNSA. The V end was cut by 5 bases, the J end by 5 bases, with 16 bases between.